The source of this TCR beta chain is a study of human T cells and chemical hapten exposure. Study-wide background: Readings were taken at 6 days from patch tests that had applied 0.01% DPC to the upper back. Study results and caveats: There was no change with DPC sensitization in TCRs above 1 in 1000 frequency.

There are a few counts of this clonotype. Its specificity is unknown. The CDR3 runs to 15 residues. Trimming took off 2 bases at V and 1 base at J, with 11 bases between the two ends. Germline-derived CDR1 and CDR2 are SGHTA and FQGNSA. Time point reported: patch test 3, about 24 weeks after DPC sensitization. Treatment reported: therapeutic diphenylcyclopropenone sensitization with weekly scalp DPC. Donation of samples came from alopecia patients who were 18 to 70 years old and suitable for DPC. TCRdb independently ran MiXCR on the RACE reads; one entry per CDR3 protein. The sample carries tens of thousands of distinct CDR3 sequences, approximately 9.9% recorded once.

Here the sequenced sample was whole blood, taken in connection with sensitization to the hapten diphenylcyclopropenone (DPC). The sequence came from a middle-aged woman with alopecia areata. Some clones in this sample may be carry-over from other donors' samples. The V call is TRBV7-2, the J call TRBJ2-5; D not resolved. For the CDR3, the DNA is TGTGCCAGCAGCTTAATGGCTCTTTCCCAAGAGACCCAGTACTTC. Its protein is CASSLMALSQETQYF. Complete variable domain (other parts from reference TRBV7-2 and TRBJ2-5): GAGVSQSPSNKVTEKGKDVELRCDPISGHTALYWYRQSLGQGLEFLIYFQGNSAPDKSGLPSDRFSAERTGGSVSTLTIQRTQQEDSAVYLCASSLMALSQETQYFGPGTRLLVL.